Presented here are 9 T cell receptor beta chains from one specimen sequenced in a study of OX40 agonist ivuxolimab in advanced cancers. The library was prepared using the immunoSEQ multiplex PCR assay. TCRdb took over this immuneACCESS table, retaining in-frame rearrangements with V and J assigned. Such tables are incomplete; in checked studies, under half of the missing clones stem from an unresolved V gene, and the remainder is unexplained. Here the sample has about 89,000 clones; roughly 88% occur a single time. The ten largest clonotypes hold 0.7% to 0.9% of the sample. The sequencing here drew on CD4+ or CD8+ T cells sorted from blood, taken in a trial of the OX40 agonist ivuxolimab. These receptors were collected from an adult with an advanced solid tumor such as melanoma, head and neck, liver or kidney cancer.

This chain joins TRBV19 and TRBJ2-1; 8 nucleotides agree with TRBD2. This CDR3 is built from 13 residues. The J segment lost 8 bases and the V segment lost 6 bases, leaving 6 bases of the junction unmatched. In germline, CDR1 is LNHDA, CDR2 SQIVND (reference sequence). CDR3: CASRSGGGYEQFF. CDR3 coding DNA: TGTGCCAGTAGGAGCGGGGGTGGTTATGAGCAGTTCTTC.

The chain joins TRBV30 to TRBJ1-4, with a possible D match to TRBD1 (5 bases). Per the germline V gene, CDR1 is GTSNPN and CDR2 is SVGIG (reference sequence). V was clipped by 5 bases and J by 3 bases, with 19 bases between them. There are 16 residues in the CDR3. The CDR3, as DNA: TGTGCCTGGGGCCGGGGGATTGGAGGGTCTAATGAAAAACTGTTTTTT. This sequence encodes CAWGRGIGGSNEKLFF.

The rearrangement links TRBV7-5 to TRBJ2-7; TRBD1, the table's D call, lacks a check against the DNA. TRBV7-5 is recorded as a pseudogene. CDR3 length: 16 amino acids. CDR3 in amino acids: CVRSLAYSDRAYEQYF. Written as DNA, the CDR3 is TGTGTCAGAAGCTTAGCGTACTCGGACAGGGCCTACGAGCAGTACTTC.

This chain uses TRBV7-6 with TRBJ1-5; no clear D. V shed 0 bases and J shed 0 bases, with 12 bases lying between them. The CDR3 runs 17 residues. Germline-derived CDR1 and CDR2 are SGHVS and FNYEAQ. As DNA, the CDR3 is TGTGCCAGCAGCTTAGCGGCAGGTCTGAATAGCAATCAGCCCCAGCATTTT. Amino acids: CASSLAAGLNSNQPQHF.

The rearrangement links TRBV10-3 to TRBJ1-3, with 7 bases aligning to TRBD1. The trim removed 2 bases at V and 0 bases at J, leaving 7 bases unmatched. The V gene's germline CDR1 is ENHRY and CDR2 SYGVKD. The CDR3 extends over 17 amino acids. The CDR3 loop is CAISEVTGAHSGNTIYF. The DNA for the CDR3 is TGTGCCATCAGTGAGGTAACAGGGGCCCACTCTGGAAACACCATATATTTT.

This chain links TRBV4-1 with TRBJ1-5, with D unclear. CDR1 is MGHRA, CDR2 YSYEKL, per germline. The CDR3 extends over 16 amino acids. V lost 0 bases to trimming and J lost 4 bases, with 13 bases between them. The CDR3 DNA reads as TGCGCCAGCAGCCAAGATGGGAGCCGAGGGAATCAGCCCCAGCATTTT. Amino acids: CASSQDGSRGNQPQHF.

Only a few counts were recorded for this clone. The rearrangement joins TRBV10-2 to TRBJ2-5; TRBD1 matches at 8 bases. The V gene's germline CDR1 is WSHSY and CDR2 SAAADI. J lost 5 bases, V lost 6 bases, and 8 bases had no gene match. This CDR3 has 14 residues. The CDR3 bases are TGCGCCAGCAGCGCACAGGGGGTTCCTGAGACCCAGTACTTC. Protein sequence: CASSAQGVPETQYF.

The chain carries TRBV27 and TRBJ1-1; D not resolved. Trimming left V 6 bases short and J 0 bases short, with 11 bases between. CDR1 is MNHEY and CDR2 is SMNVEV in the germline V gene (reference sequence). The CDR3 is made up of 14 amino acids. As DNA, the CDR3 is TGTGCCAGCAGGTGGGCGAATCTGAACACTGAAGCTTTCTTT. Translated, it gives CASRWANLNTEAFF.

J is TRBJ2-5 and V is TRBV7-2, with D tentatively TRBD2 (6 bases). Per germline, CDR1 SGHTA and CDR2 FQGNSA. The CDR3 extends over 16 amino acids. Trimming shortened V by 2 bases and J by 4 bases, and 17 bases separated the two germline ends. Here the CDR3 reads CASSLIRDWNGETQYF. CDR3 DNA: TGTGCCAGCAGCTTAATACGGGACTGGAACGGAGAGACCCAGTACTTC.